The rows below give T cell receptor beta chains drawn from one sample of a study of T cells after yellow fever vaccination. MiXCR was run by TCRdb on the 5' RACE reads, yielding one entry per CDR3 protein. The sample includes 50,000 to 75,000 distinct CDR3 sequences, 7.1% of them seen just once. Sequencing used CD8+ T cells sorted from PBMCs, obtained on the day of the first yellow fever vaccination. All receptors derive from a man younger than 35 who received the YFV17D yellow fever vaccine. Each CDR3 is given with its conserved first and last residue. A D gene is named only where the DNA matches it firmly. Where a row states a size, it is once, few, many or the class of an expanded clone; other rows omit it.

CDR3aa | CDR3nt | v_gene | abundance | len | j_gene | d_gene
CASSTGLIAVEEKLFF | TGTGCCAGCAGTACTGGATTAATCGCGGTTGAAGAAAAACTGTTTTTT | TRBV6-5 | many | 16 | TRBJ1-4 | NA
CASSFLGFGDTQYF | TGTGCCAGCAGCTTCCTTGGTTTCGGAGATACGCAGTATTTT | TRBV5-6 | few | 14 | TRBJ2-3 | NA
CSASSGGGYEQYF | TGCAGTGCTAGCTCCGGTGGGGGCTACGAGCAGTACTTC | TRBV20-1 | many | 13 | TRBJ2-7 | NA
CASRSGQGGYTF | TGTGCCAGCCGCTCGGGACAGGGCGGCTACACCTTC | TRBV2 | many | 12 | TRBJ1-2 | TRBD1
CASSFPGPGEQFF | TGTGCCAGCAGTTTTCCAGGTCCGGGTGAGCAGTTCTTC | TRBV27 | many | 13 | TRBJ2-1 | NA
CASSEWKGNTEAFF | TGTGCCAGCAGTGAATGGAAAGGGAACACTGAAGCTTTCTTT | TRBV25-1 | few | 14 | TRBJ1-1 | NA
CASSQDYQGRETQYF | TGCGCCAGCAGCCAAGATTACCAGGGGCGGGAGACCCAGTACTTC | TRBV4-3 | few | 15 | TRBJ2-5 | NA
CASSLGENTEAFF | TGTGCCAGCAGCTTAGGGGAGAACACTGAAGCTTTCTTT | TRBV7-6 | few | 13 | TRBJ1-1 | NA
CASSSGGEQFF | TGTGCCAGCAGCTCCGGTGGGGAGCAGTTCTTC | TRBV5-6 | NA | 11 | TRBJ2-1 | NA
CSASGGTDTQYF | TGCAGTGCTAGCGGGGGGACAGATACGCAGTATTTT | TRBV20-1 | many | 12 | TRBJ2-3 | TRBD2
CASSLTGLTYEQYF | TGTGCCAGCAGCCTCACGGGGCTGACCTACGAGCAGTACTTC | TRBV7-8 | many | 14 | TRBJ2-7 | NA